This T cell receptor beta chain is from a study of T cell responses to AZD1222 COVID-19 vaccine (dated by TCRdb to the early 2020s). A note on the overall study: TCR sequencing was performed for 230 to 250 trial participants, of whom around 210 were given two doses of AZD1222 and around 25 were given two doses of MenACWY control vaccine. Trial participants were enrolled by age into subgroups of 18-55, 56-69 and 70-plus years, and about 150, 27 and 61 TCR-sequenced participants, respectively, were included in these subgroups. Points the paper makes about the study in general: CD4 TCRs associated with the vaccine covered the entire spike protein, and the dominant responses were in regions 160-218 and 743-854. Nearly half of unique spike-specific TCRs reportedly recognized epitopes outside regions mutated in the B.1.351 and B.1.1.7 variants. Conclusions about previously exposed vaccinees are limited because only six or seven AZD1222 recipients were SARS-CoV-2 seropositive at baseline. Most participants were white British and females outnumbered males, and the authors suggested that clonal diversity may have been underestimated. Because no day 14 peak-response samples were available, the repertoires could be characterized only after the peak T cell response. The 56-69-year group was small, and its depth increase did not reach significance, likely because of low power. A significant rise in spike-specific TCR breadth and depth was observed after two AZD1222 doses relative to day 0 and relative to MenACWY recipients.

The sample's time point label, in plain terms: about 28 days (+/-7) after the second vaccine dose. AZD1222 recipients whose second dose came at about 4 weeks and those whose second dose came at about 12 weeks were combined into one group, since spike-specific TCR depth and breadth did not differ between the two schedules. The vaccinee samples were drawn from two UK trials, COV001 and COV002, one of which was a single-blind randomized controlled phase 2/3 trial testing AZD1222 (ChAdOx1 nCoV-19) in healthy adults. For TCRbeta chain sequencing, PBMC samples were collected from trial participants at day 0 and at day 28 after the second dose. Regarding this clone: Its specific antigen is unknown. Base-call qualities are not available, and no considerably larger clone is one nucleotide away.

From the germline V gene (reference sequence), CDR1 is SGHNT and CDR2 is YYREEE. The CDR3 starts with the cysteine, ends with the phenylalanine, and has 16 residues. The sequence is cut down to CDR3 DNA, 48 bases in frame from base 1. V is pared back by 4 bases and J by 1 base, with 14 bases lying between the germline termini. The CDR3 regions of human TCRbeta chains were analyzed by immunosequencing. Turning to the authors' computational methods: Repertoire TCRs were matched against a reference library of SARS-CoV-2-specific TCRs generated with the MIRA antigen-specificity platform. Breadth meant the fraction of unique TCRs that were SARS-CoV-2-associated, whereas depth meant the fraction of total T cells that were SARS-CoV-2-associated. Using the MIRA data, each spike-specific TCR was mapped to the spike region that the TCR reacts to and placed in a CD4 or CD8 class. Log10-transformed breadth and depth values were compared by one-way ANOVA with Sidak's multiple comparisons tests. TCRdb retrieved this table from immuneACCESS and kept in-frame rearrangements only. Not all clones are present; in checked studies, unresolved V genes account for under half, and no reason is known for the remainder. The V and J calls and clone size are taken from that table; D and trimming were inferred from the DNA. The sample profile shows about 110,000 clones; about 90% of them were found once. The ten largest clones represent less than 7.5% of the sample.

The source is an adult who received the AZD1222 COVID-19 vaccine. The V and J segments used are TRBV5-4 and TRBJ2-2; the D segment may tentatively be TRBD1 or TRBD2, each giving 5 matched bases. The sequencing used peripheral blood, collected 28 days after the second AZD1222 dose. The CDR3 reads as follows: CASSQGGRGNTGELFF. The DNA is TGTGCCAGCAGCCAGGGTGGACGGGGGAACACCGGGGAGCTGTTTTTT.